This is a list of T cell receptor beta chains from one sample in a study of CD8+ T cells in alopecia areata. The table came from immunoSEQ multiplex PCR; TCRdb's copy has only in-frame clones and leaves some out. The sample comprises about 270,000 clones, around three fifths of which are singletons, and around 0.92% rests with the top ten. The sequences come from CD4+ T cells sorted from blood, collected at week 52, from a patient treated with tofacitinib. The receptors were sampled from a human donor with alopecia areata. The CDR3 runs from the conserved cysteine through the conserved F or W. Fields, in order: V gene, clone size, D gene, J gene, CDR3 DNA, CDR3 protein. D genes are given only for firm matches. Size values are once, few and many counts, or a class for expanded clones, and some rows have none.

TRBV5-6	NA	NA	TRBJ1-1	TGTGCCAGCAGCTTGACGGGGCGGACTGAAGCTTTCTTT	CASSLTGRTEAFF
TRBV15	NA	TRBD1	TRBJ1-1	TGTGCCACCAGCAGAGATCGGACAGGGACTGAAGCTTTCTTT	CATSRDRTGTEAFF
TRBV7-9	few	NA	TRBJ2-7	TGTGCCAGCAGCAACTCCTACGAGCAGTACTTC	CASSNSYEQYF
TRBV5-5	few	NA	TRBJ2-7	TGTGCCAGCAGCTTAGCACGGGGGAAGGACGAGCAGTACTTC	CASSLARGKDEQYF
TRBV7-2	NA	TRBD2	TRBJ2-5	TGTGCCAGCAGCTTAGTGTCTAGCGGGAGACAAGAGACCCAGTACTTC	CASSLVSSGRQETQYF
TRBV6-4	few	NA	TRBJ2-2	TGTGCCAGCAGTGACTCGGACACCGGGGAGCTGTTTTTT	CASSDSDTGELFF
TRBV7-6	few	NA	TRBJ1-2	TGTGCCAGCAGCCCCGGGAGCCTCTATGGCTACACCTTC	CASSPGSLYGYTF
TRBV7-9	NA	NA	TRBJ1-1	TGTGCCAGCGTCTTTGTACGGAACACTGAAGCTTTCTTT	CASVFVRNTEAFF
TRBV6-5	NA	NA	TRBJ1-2	TGTGCCAGCAGTTACCGGCCTAACTATGGCTACACCTTC	CASSYRPNYGYTF
TRBV6-5	NA	NA	TRBJ1-2	TGTGCCAGTGGACCCCCAGCTGAAGGCTACACCTTC	CASGPPAEGYTF
TRBV6-5	NA	NA	TRBJ1-1	TGTGCCAGCAGCCCTCGGGGGGACACTGAAGCTTTCTTT	CASSPRGDTEAFF
TRBV4-1	NA	NA	TRBJ1-1	TGCGCCAGCAGCCAACGAACCGTGGGGCTGGAGAACACTGAAGCTTTCTTT	CASSQRTVGLENTEAFF
TRBV11-1	few	TRBD2	TRBJ2-7	TGTGCCAGCAGCTTTCGACTAGCGGGTGGCTACGAGCAGTACTTC	CASSFRLAGGYEQYF
TRBV9	NA	NA	TRBJ2-1	TGTGCCAGCAGCGTCGGCCAGGCCAATGAGCAGTTCTTC	CASSVGQANEQFF
TRBV29-1	once	TRBD2	TRBJ2-7	TGCAGCGGCGGGGAGGGTACCCACGAGCAGTACTTC	CSGGEGTHEQYF
TRBV30	NA	NA	TRBJ2-3	TGTGCCTGGCGATGGGACATACAACACACAGATACGCAGTATTTT	CAWRWDIQHTDTQYF
TRBV7-2	NA	TRBD1	TRBJ2-5	TGTGCCAGCAGCATGGGACAGGGAAAAGAGACCCAGTACTTC	CASSMGQGKETQYF